This T cell receptor beta chain is from a study of blood T cell repertoires in COVID-19. The protocol was immunoSEQ multiplex PCR, while the TCRdb copy is restricted to in-frame clones and leaves out a portion. The sample lists about 280,000 clones; about 85% were seen once. Per the germline V gene, CDR1 is SGHRS and CDR2 is YFSETQ. This CDR3 region has 17 residues. Trimming shortened V by 0 bases and J by 5 bases, and 20 bases separated the two germline ends. The rearrangement joins TRBV5-1 to TRBJ2-5; TRBD1 is a possible D gene (6 bases). The sample comprised PBMCs or T cells enriched from blood (not recorded which). This TCR came from a woman aged 45-65 years who had recovered from COVID-19. The CDR3 is CASSLEVYRLGGETQYF. In nucleotides, the CDR3 is TGCGCCAGCAGCTTGGAAGTTTATAGACTTGGGGGCGAGACCCAGTACTTC.